This TCR beta chain appears in the sequencing data of a study of cytomegalovirus exposure and HLA in healthy donors. Findings of the study overall: Under in vitro conditions, three CMV-associated chains were confirmed as specific for CMV antigens. It was only CMV serostatus that was available as immune exposure information. Generally TCR sequences proved uncommon, though certain public TCRs appeared in numerous donors.

Primers included in the PCR were 60 Vbeta and 13 Jbeta primers. The assay was immunoSEQ multiplex PCR, and TCRdb's table has in-frame clones only and misses some. The repertoire holds fewer than 150,000 clones, with roughly 77% as singletons. This clone was seen a single time. The antigen is unknown. This TCR derives from a man aged 25-40 years in good health. Sequencing was performed on PBMCs.

The CDR3 reads CASSSYLRAGDGNEQFF. CDR3 nucleotide sequence: TGTGCCAGCAGCTCCTACCTGAGGGCGGGGGATGGTAATGAGCAGTTCTTC. V gene TRBV7-9 combines with J gene TRBJ2-1; TRBD2 matches at 7 bases. CDR3 size: 17 residues. Looked up from germline, CDR1 is SEHNR and CDR2 is FQNEAQ (reference sequence). V was clipped by 4 bases and J by 7 bases; unmatched bases: 16. The full variable domain, its missing parts supplied by reference TRBV7-9 and TRBJ2-1, is DTGVSQNPRHKITKRGQNVTFRCDPISEHNRLYWYRQTLGQGPEFLTYFQNEAQLEKSRLLSDRFSAERPKGSFSTLEIQRTEQGDSAMYLCASSSYLRAGDGNEQFFGPGTRLTVL.